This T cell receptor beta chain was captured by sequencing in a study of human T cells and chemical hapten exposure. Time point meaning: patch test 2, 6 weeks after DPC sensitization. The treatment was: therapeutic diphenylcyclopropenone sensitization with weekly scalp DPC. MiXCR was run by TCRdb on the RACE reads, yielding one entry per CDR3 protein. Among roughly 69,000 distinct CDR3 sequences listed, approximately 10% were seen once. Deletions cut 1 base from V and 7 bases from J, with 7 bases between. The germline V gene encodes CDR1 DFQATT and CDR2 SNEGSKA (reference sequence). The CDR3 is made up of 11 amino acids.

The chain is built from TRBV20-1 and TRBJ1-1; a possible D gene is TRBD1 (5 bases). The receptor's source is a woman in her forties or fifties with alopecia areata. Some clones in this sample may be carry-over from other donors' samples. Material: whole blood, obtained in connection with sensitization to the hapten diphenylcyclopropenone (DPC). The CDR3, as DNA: TGCAGTGCTAGAGGGGGACGTGAAGCTTTCTTT. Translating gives CSARGGREAFF.